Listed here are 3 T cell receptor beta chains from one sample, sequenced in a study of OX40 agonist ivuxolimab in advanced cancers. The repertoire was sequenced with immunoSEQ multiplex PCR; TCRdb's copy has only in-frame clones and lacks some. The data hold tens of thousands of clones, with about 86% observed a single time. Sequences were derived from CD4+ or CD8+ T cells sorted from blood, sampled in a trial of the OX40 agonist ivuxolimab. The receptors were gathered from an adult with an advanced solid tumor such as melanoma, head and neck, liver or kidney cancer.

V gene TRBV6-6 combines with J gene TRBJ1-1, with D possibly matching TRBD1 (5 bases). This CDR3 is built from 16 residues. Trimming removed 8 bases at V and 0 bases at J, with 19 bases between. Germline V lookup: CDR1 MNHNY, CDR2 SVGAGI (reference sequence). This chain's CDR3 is CASPPGPGAMNTEAFF. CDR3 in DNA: TGTGCCAGCCCTCCGGGGCCCGGTGCGATGAACACTGAAGCTTTCTTT.

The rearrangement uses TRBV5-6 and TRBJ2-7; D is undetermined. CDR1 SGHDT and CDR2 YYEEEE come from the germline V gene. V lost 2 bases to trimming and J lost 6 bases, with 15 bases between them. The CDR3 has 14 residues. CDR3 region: CASSLGGPESEQYF. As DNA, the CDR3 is TGTGCCAGCAGCTTAGGTGGCCCCGAGAGCGAGCAGTACTTC.

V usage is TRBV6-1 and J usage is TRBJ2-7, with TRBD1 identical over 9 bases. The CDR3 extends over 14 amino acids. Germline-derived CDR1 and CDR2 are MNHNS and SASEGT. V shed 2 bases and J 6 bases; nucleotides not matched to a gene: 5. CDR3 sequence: CASSETGGASEQYF. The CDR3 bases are TGTGCCAGCAGTGAAACAGGGGGCGCATCCGAGCAGTACTTC.